This T cell receptor (beta chain) is drawn from a study of cytomegalovirus exposure and HLA in healthy donors. This PCR relied on a set of 60 Vbeta primers and 13 Jbeta primers. Assay: immunoSEQ multiplex PCR; the TCRdb copy retains only in-frame clones and omits some. The profile shows 120,000 or so clones, over 65% of them singletons. Trimming left V 0 bases short and J 2 bases short, with 8 bases between. Germline V CDR1 and CDR2: SGDLS, YYNGEE. The CDR3 length is 14 residues. The origin of this receptor is a man in his late teens or twenties in good health and CMV-seronegative. V and J are TRBV9 and TRBJ1-1, with D unresolved. Input material: PBMCs. The CDR3 DNA reads as TGTGCCAGCAGCGTAGTGAGAGGAAACACTGAAGCTTTCTTT. Its protein product is CASSVVRGNTEAFF.